What follows are 8 T cell receptor beta chains derived from one specimen sequenced in a study of T cells after yellow fever vaccination (dated by TCRdb to the late 2010s). To prepare the library, 5' RACE was applied. TCRdb records Illumina NovaSeq 6000 as the sequencer. TCRdb cleaned the public reads at Q25 with fastp, built clones with MiXCR and kept in-frame beta chains. Rows are combined by CDR3 protein, so each entry shows the most common genes and DNA. Here the sample has roughly 170,000 distinct CDR3 sequences; 9.3% occur a single time. The top ten clones comprise approximately 35% of the sample. This sample's treatment or condition label indicates: live attenuated yellow fever vaccine strain. The sample consisted of CD8+ T cells sorted from PBMCs, taken 45 days after the yellow fever booster vaccination. The source of these receptors is a man between 18 and 29 years old who received the YFV17D yellow fever vaccine.

DNA of the CDR3: TGTGCCAGCAGCCCACCCTCTACGCTCGGCTACACCTTC. It specifies CASSPPSTLGYTF. The chain combines TRBV4-2 with TRBJ1-2, with D hard to call. This CDR3 is built from 13 residues. In germline, CDR1 is LGHNA, CDR2 YNFKEQ. Trimming took off 4 bases at V and 8 bases at J, with 14 bases between the two ends.

The chain has TRBV9 and TRBJ2-1, with unresolved D. The CDR3 runs to 14 residues. Germline V lookup: CDR1 SGDLS, CDR2 YYNGEE. V lost 0 bases to trimming and J lost 0 bases, with 4 bases between them. Here the CDR3 reads CASSVVNSYNEQFF. The DNA for the CDR3 is TGTGCCAGCAGCGTAGTTAACTCCTACAATGAGCAGTTCTTC.

The rearrangement uses TRBV3-1 and TRBJ1-1; a possible D gene is TRBD1 (5 bases). V shed 4 bases and J shed 5 bases, with 17 bases lying between them. This CDR3 is 15 amino acids long. Germline V CDR1 and CDR2: LGHDT, YNNKEL (reference sequence). The CDR3 spells CASSLEPGVGTEAFF. The CDR3 bases are TGTGCCAGCAGCCTCGAACCGGGGGTAGGAACTGAAGCTTTCTTT.

The rearrangement links TRBV4-2 to TRBJ2-1; D is uncertain. The CDR3 has 15 residues. Trimming stripped 0 bases from V and 6 bases from J, with 12 bases between. Germline values: CDR1 LGHNA, CDR2 YNFKEQ. DNA for the CDR3: TGTGCCAGCAGCCAAGATTTCCCCTCCCCCAATGAGCAGTTCTTC. Protein: CASSQDFPSPNEQFF.

V and J are TRBV7-9 and TRBJ1-1; no firm D call. The CDR3 sequence is 13 residues long. Trimming left V 2 bases short and J 6 bases short, with 10 bases between. CDR1 and CDR2 from the germline V gene are SEHNR and FQNEAQ (reference sequence). In DNA, the CDR3 is TGTGCCAGCAGCTTAAGGAAGTCACCTGAAGCTTTCTTT. Translated: CASSLRKSPEAFF. Looking up the rest from reference TRBV7-9 and TRBJ1-1 gives the full variable domain: DTGVSQNPRHKITKRGQNVTFRCDPISEHNRLYWYRQTLGQGPEFLTYFQNEAQLEKSRLLSDRFSAERPKGSFSTLEIQRTEQGDSAMYLCASSLRKSPEAFFGQGTRLTVV.

There are a few counts of this clonotype. The chain recombines TRBV7-9 with TRBJ2-1; 9 bases map to TRBD1. The CDR3 is 15 residues long. CDR1 is SEHNR and CDR2 is FQNEAQ in the germline V gene (reference sequence). V was clipped by 1 base and J by 5 bases; unmatched bases: 3. DNA of the CDR3: TGTGCCAGCAGCTTAGAGAGACAGGGGGACAATGAGCAGTTCTTC. It translates to CASSLERQGDNEQFF.

The chain joins TRBV6-5 to TRBJ2-2, with D perhaps being TRBD1 or TRBD2 (5 bases each). Germline V lookup: CDR1 MNHEY, CDR2 SVGAGI. Trimming removed 8 bases from V and 9 bases from J, with 10 bases in between. There are 11 residues in the CDR3. In nucleotides, the CDR3 is TGTGCCAGCGCGGTGGGACGGGAGCTGTTTTTT. As protein: CASAVGRELFF.

This clonotype came up a few times. The chain has TRBV5-6 and TRBJ2-7; 8 bases line up with TRBD1. Germline values: CDR1 SGHDT, CDR2 YYEEEE. This CDR3 comprises 15 residues. Germline trimming cut 3 bases from V and 0 bases from J; bases unmatched to any gene: 5. CDR3 sequence (DNA): TGTGCCAGCAGCTCCGGGACAGGCTTCTCCTACGAGCAGTACGTC. Encoded protein: CASSSGTGFSYEQYV.